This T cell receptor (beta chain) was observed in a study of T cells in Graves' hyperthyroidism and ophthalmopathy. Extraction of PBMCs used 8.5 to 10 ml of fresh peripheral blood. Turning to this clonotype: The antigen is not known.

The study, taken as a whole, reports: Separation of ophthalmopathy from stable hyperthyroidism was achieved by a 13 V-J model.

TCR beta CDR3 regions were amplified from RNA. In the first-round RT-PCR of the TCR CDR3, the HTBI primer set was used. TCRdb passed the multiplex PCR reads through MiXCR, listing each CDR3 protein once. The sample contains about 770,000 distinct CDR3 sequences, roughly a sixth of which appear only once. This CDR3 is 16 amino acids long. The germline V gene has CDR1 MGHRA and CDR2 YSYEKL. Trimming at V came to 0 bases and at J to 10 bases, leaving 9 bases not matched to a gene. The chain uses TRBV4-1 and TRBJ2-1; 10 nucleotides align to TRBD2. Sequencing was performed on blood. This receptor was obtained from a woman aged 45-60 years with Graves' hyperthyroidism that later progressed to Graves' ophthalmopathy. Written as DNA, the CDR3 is TGCGCCAGCAGCCAAGATCAGGGACTAGCGCCCTCGGAGCAGTTCTTC. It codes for CASSQDQGLAPSEQFF.